This T cell receptor beta chain was identified during a study of cytomegalovirus exposure and HLA in healthy donors. Study-wide points: As was reported, the classifier diagnosed cytomegalovirus status with high specificity and sensitivity.

Generated by immunoSEQ multiplex PCR, the TCRdb table keeps only in-frame clones and is missing some. The table has around 250,000 clones, less than 95% seen once. Concerning this clone itself: The antigen is not known.

The CDR3 length is 16 residues. An approximately 130-subject validation cohort, separate from the approximately 670-subject first cohort, supplied the donors. Specimen: PBMCs. The chain carries TRBV1 and TRBJ2-3; the table's D gene call, TRBD2, was not cross checked with the DNA. TRBV1 is tagged as a pseudogene. The source of this sequence is a woman in her twenties or thirties in good health and CMV-seronegative. The CDR3 DNA is TGCACCAGCAGCCAAGATCAGTTCGGGAGAGCGTATACGCAGTATTTT. Translating gives CTSSQDQFGRAYTQYF.